The entry below gives a single T cell receptor beta chain sequence along with its context. Which antigen it targets is not known. Per-base quality was not reported, and no clone a single base away is much larger than it. Trimming leaves V shorter by 4 bases and J shorter by 1 base, with the junction holding 8 bases beyond the gene matches. The CDR3 goes from the cysteine to the phenylalanine over 17 residues. Only CDR3 DNA remains: 51 bases, in frame from the first base. Based on the germline V gene (reference sequence), the CDR1 and CDR2 sequences are SGHNT and YYREEE. This entry comes from a study of cytomegalovirus exposure and HLA in healthy donors (dated by TCRdb to between 2016 and 2019). Background on the whole study: According to an earlier analysis of 550 to 750 of the donors, 200 million or so T cells yielded 120 million or so unique TCR beta sequences and approximately 280 Gb of sequence data. Roughly 290 gigabases of sequencing data and tens of millions of unique TCR sequences made up an early release that covered 640 HLA-typed donors. The study was designed to test whether signatures of past pathogen exposure could be identified by cataloging public T cell receptors. The T cell repertoires of about 700 subjects were profiled by immunosequencing and related to cytomegalovirus serostatus. Of the 300 to 450 genotyped donors, about 80% fell in the genetic ancestry cluster associated with self-reported Caucasian donors. In addition to the first cohort of 666 subjects, a separate validation cohort of 120 different subjects was used. Donor age, sex, ethnicity and CMV serostatus were compiled together with the repertoire data. About five DR-DQ haplotypes were treated as single units for association and clustering because of strong linkage in the cohort. The study combined high-throughput TCR immunosequencing, statistical association of individual TCRs with disease status, and machine learning to predict cytomegalovirus infection status. HLA typing covered class I and class II loci at four-digit resolution. The number of donors typed differed by locus, with 629-630 for A, B, C, DRB1 and DQB1, roughly 520 for DQA1, 600 to 610 for DPA1, and 450 to 480 for DPB1. In a later analysis, previously published TCR beta repertoires from 666 donors were re-analyzed and high-resolution HLA genotyping was added so that TCR occurrence patterns could be studied. All discovery cohort repertoires had been generated on a single sequencing platform. Rather than using new phenotypic data, the later analysis identified candidate immune exposures from TCR beta sequences and from how often those sequences occurred across donors. Among roughly 400 genotyped donors of the cohort, an average of approximately 250,000 unique TCR beta nucleotide sequences were sequenced per donor, roughly a sixth of them non-productive. In a later genetic analysis, genome-wide SNP genotypes for about 65% of the 666 donors were used, and that subset was treated as a discovery cohort. An earlier analysis of about 600 of the donors used high-throughput TCR beta sequencing to judge whether each TCR beta V gene segment behaved as functional or pseudogenic. General study outcomes and caveats: Roughly uniform sequencing depth across donors was assumed in presence/absence analyses, although this assumption may not hold. Linkage disequilibrium might explain the correlated functional status among segregating V segments, but an unknown experimental factor could not be excluded. A later analysis reported that several top co-occurrence clusters appeared linked to parvovirus B19, influenza, CMV and Epstein-Barr virus. It was suggested by the authors that the approach could potentially be generalized to other disease states and immunological phenotypes. The classifier was reported to diagnose cytomegalovirus status with high specificity and sensitivity in both the original cohort and the validation cohort. CMV serostatus was the only immune exposure information available for the cohort. Because HLA typing was missing for some donors at each locus, association tests included only the typed subset. A few of the identified cytomegalovirus-associated TCR beta chains were confirmed in vitro to be specific for cytomegalovirus antigens. In a later analysis, 15,000 to 20,000 TCR beta sequences were associated with specific HLA alleles at a false discovery rate of 0.05. While some public TCRs were present in many individuals, most TCR sequences turned up only very rarely across donors. A later genetic analysis associated a missense DCLRE1C variant with V-gene and J-gene trimming of TCR beta chains, and an independent cohort replicated the association. When HLA alleles, especially DR and DQ, strongly co-occurred, attributing TCR associations to individual alleles was difficult. In this cohort, only TCR beta chains were sequenced, and detectable features were limited by the absence of alpha or paired-chain data. Some IMGT-functional V segments, including TRBV6-2 and TRBV6-3, could not be distinguished by the 87-base-pair reads and were therefore excluded. In an earlier analysis of several hundred of the donors, most TCR beta V segments were observed in productive rearrangements about 90% or about 30% of the time, broadly matching IMGT annotations. A further reported finding was that TCR beta sequences accurately predicted the HLA-A and HLA-B alleles for most subjects in the first cohort. Because counts were too low, about 15 rarely observed V segments, including chromosome 9 orphons, were left out of the earlier analysis of approximately 500 of the donors. According to a later analysis, most CMV-associated TCR beta chains appeared to be HLA-restricted, and the HLA associations seemed to be driven largely by CMV exposure. A cluster of highly shared sequence variants was judged likely to be a technical artifact of the sequencing pipeline. In a later genetic analysis, fewer N-insertions in productive TCRs were reported among donors in an Asian-associated ancestry cluster than the roughly 700-donor mean. In a later analysis, HLA-associated TCR beta chains showed more clonal expansion and lower generation probabilities than non-associated chains that were equally common. In a later analysis, the rate of TCR association differed among HLA loci, with DRB1 alleles having the most associated TCRs and HLA-C alleles having the fewest. A total of 164 TCR beta chains were listed by the study as associated with cytomegalovirus.

Receptor libraries were prepared by the immunoSEQ multiplex PCR assay. For the multiplex PCR, a mixture combining 60 forward primers for TCR Vbeta segments and 13 reverse primers for TCR Jbeta segments was used. The CDR3 region of rearranged TCR beta genes was amplified from genomic DNA by a multiplex PCR assay. Amplified TCR beta libraries were sequenced as 87-base-pair reads on the Illumina HiSeq System. From the authors' description of their analysis: In a later analysis, 70 million to 95 million unique TCR beta chains were counted across the roughly 700 repertoires, and approximately 9.9 million of these chains were shared by at least two donors. Raw reads were error-corrected and collapsed into unique sequences with a nearest-neighbor algorithm that merged closely related sequences to remove PCR and sequencing errors. CDR3 sequences were aligned to IMGT reference sequences to assign V, D and J gene segments. For a sequence to be retained, at least a six-nucleotide match to both a V gene segment and a J gene segment was required. A rearrangement counted as productive if the CDR3 had no stop codons and remained in frame with V and J, and every other rearrangement counted as non-productive. CDR3 was defined by IMGT convention, running from the second conserved V-encoded cysteine to the conserved J-encoded phenylalanine. The earlier analysis of some 580 of the donors excluded any sequence lacking an unambiguous match to a single V gene segment. An earlier analysis of fewer than 650 of the donors classified V segments as functional when productive rearrangements were above 56.7% and as segregating when the standard deviation between donors was above 5%. A statistical classification framework was developed to diagnose cytomegalovirus status using the catalog of TCR beta chain sequences. In a later analysis, TCR nucleotide sequences were compared against IMGT/GENE-DB human TR gene sequences so that V and J genes could be assigned. Using the TCRdist pipeline, a later analysis assigned CDR3 sequences along with most-parsimonious VDJ recombination scenarios. In a later analysis, each TCR beta chain was defined by its CDR3 amino acid sequence together with its V-gene family, and reads lacking a unique V-gene family were excluded. A later analysis removed several hundred highly shared, low-generation-probability nucleotide sequences to deal with suspected cross-contamination and a sequencing artifact. A later analysis calculated a clonal expansion index for each public chain from normalized within-repertoire ranks of inferred template counts. Generation probabilities in a later analysis came from a VDJ recombination model fitted to out-of-frame rearrangements, and those results were checked against IGoR. Hypergeometric tests were used in a later analysis to score TCR-TCR, TCR-HLA and TCR-CMV co-occurrence, with a repertoire-size bias correction applied to the TCR pairs. In a later analysis, false discovery rates were estimated by permuting HLA or CMV assignments 20 times. A later analysis grouped co-occurring TCRs with DBSCAN, adding TCRdist sequence similarity when clustering within HLA-allele-positive subsets. For co-occurrence clustering, repertoires with fewer than 30,000 or more than 120,000 public chains were excluded, along with five repertoires with anomalous nucleotide sharing. The clones in this table, taken by TCRdb from immuneACCESS, are in-frame only. Not every clone is retained; where verified, under half of the shortfall comes from an unresolved V gene, and the cause of the rest is unknown. Clonal size and the V and J genes are those of that table, whereas D and trimming came from the DNA. This sample lists around 260,000 clones; 80% were detected once. In total, the top ten clones hold about 0.28% of the sample.

The cohort was made up of 650 to 700 healthy bone marrow donors. Cohort members were all nominally healthy when sampled, although unrecorded immune exposures were likely present. The donor was CMV seronegative and was included in the group of a few hundred seronegative cohort members. A peripheral blood sample was provided by each donor, and peripheral blood mononuclear cells were used for TCR beta sequencing. The Qiagen DNeasy Blood Extraction Kit was used to extract genomic DNA from the blood cell samples. The sequenced sample consisted of PBMCs. The V and J segments used are TRBV5-4 and TRBJ2-1; TRBD2 matches 10 bases in the middle. This sequence was found in a girl aged 2-15 years in good health and CMV-seronegative. The DNA reads TGTGCCAGCAGCCAGGGGAGCGGGGGGGCTTCCTACAATGAGCAGTTCTTC. This codes for CASSQGSGGASYNEQFF.